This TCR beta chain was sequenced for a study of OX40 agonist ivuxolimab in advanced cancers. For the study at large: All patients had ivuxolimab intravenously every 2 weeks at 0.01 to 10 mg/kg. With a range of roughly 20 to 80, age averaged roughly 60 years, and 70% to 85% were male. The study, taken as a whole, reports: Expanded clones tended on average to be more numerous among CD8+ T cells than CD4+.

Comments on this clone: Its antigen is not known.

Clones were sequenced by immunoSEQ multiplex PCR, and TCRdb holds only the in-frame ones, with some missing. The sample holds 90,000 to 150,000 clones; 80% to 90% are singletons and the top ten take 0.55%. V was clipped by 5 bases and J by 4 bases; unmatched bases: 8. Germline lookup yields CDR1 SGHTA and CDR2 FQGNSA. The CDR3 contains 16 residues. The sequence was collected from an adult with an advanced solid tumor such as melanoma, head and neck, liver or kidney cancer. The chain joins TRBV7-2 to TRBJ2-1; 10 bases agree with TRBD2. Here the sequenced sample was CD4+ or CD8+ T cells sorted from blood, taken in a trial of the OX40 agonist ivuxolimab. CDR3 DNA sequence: TGTGCCAGCAGCCCTATAGCGGGGGGCCGGTACAATGAGCAGTTCTTC. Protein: CASSPIAGGRYNEQFF.